Presented here are 26 T cell receptor beta chains from one specimen sequenced in a study of T-cell reconstitution after alpha-beta-depleted transplantation in children. TCRbeta library preparation incorporated unique molecular identifiers. Via MiXCR, TCRdb re-called the PCR reads, giving one row per CDR3 protein. Found here are some 250,000 distinct CDR3 sequences, around 11% of them singletons; the top ten hold approximately 2.4%. The sample consisted of PBMCs from the stem cell graft donor, taken from the stem cell graft. The receptors come from a human donor who donated a stem cell graft to a child with acute lymphoblastic leukemia.

This clonotype was observed many times. The chain carries TRBV6-5 and TRBJ1-6; the D is unclear. The V gene's germline CDR1 is MNHEY and CDR2 SVGAGI. CDR3 length: 17 residues. The V end lost 1 base, the J end lost 0 bases, and 10 bases lay between the germline ends. Written as DNA, the CDR3 is TGTGCCAGCAGTTACTATCCTGCGAGCTCCTATAATTCACCCCTCCACTTT. This translates into CASSYYPASSYNSPLHF.

In its sample, this clonotype was seen many times. The chain combines TRBV7-9 with TRBJ1-2; unclear D gene. Trimming took 2 bases from V and 6 from J, leaving 7 bases between them. This CDR3 spans 12 amino acids. Germline lookup yields CDR1 SEHNR and CDR2 FQNEAQ (reference sequence). CDR3 residues: CASSLWENGYTF. CDR3 sequence (DNA): TGTGCCAGCAGCTTATGGGAGAATGGCTACACCTTC.

This clonotype has more than one count but fewer than ten. The V call is TRBV20-1, the J call TRBJ2-1, with 10 positions matching TRBD2. CDR3 length: 18 amino acids. V shed 5 bases and J 0 bases; nucleotides not matched to a gene: 13. Looked up from germline, CDR1 is DFQATT and CDR2 is SNEGSKA (reference sequence). The CDR3 here is CSALSRGSGRSSYNEQFF. CDR3 sequence (DNA): TGCAGTGCTCTCTCCCGGGGTAGCGGGAGGAGCTCCTACAATGAGCAGTTCTTC.

In its sample, this clonotype was seen many times. The chain employs TRBV5-1 and TRBJ2-7; the D gene is possibly TRBD2 (6 bases). V lost 0 bases and J 1 base, leaving 11 bases between the germline ends. The CDR3 loop spans 15 amino acids. Germline loops: CDR1 SGHRS, CDR2 YFSETQ. The CDR3 sequence: CASSLAGAGSYEQYF. As DNA, the CDR3 is TGCGCCAGCAGCTTGGCCGGGGCGGGGTCCTACGAGCAGTACTTC.

This clonotype has a count of ten or more. This rearrangement joins TRBV7-9 to TRBJ2-1; D ambiguous. Germline V gives CDR1 SEHNR, CDR2 FQNEAQ (reference sequence). Trimming shortened V by 3 bases and J by 8 bases, and 8 bases separated the two germline ends. This CDR3 spans 12 amino acids. This CDR3 reads CASSFEQHEQFF. In DNA form, the CDR3 reads TGTGCCAGCAGCTTTGAACAGCATGAGCAGTTCTTC. The variable domain in full, completed from reference TRBV7-9 and TRBJ2-1, reads DTGVSQNPRHKITKRGQNVTFRCDPISEHNRLYWYRQTLGQGPEFLTYFQNEAQLEKSRLLSDRFSAERPKGSFSTLEIQRTEQGDSAMYLCASSFEQHEQFFGPGTRLTVL.

This clonotype was counted many times. J is TRBJ1-4 and V is TRBV6-2 or TRBV6-3; D might be TRBD1 (5 bases). The germline V and J ends were trimmed by 2 bases and 0 bases, with 16 bases remaining between them. CDR1 is MNHEY, CDR2 SVGEGT, per germline. The CDR3 runs to 18 residues. The CDR3 DNA is TGTGCCAGCAGTTACCCCGGGACGGGTACTTCAACTAATGAAAAACTGTTTTTT. Protein: CASSYPGTGTSTNEKLFF.

This clonotype came up once. Given a much more abundant clone one base away, this may be a read error. V is TRBV11-2 and J is TRBJ2-7; D possibly corresponds to TRBD1 (6 bases). This CDR3 comprises 13 residues. Germline-derived CDR1 and CDR2 are SGHAT and FQNNGV. CDR3 amino acids: CASSLVRGYERYF. In nucleotides, the CDR3 is TGTGCCAGCAGCTTAGTCAGGGGCTACGAGCGGTACTTC.

This clonotype was seen at least ten times. The rearrangement uses TRBV6-5 and TRBJ1-1, with no clear D. The length of the CDR3 is 14 residues. V was cut by 0 bases and J by 3 bases, with 8 bases left in between. Germline CDR1 MNHEY, CDR2 SVGAGI. CDR3 amino acids: CASSYSTWYTEAFF. The CDR3 DNA is TGTGCCAGCAGTTACTCGACATGGTACACTGAAGCTTTCTTT.

This clonotype was observed many times. The J gene is TRBJ1-3, the V gene TRBV10-3, with D unresolved. CDR1 ENHRY and CDR2 SYGVKD come from the germline V gene. V was clipped by 10 bases and J by 0 bases, with 13 bases between them. This CDR3 spans 14 amino acids. The CDR3 protein is CATNGPLSGNTIYF. The CDR3, as DNA: TGTGCCACCAACGGGCCCCTCTCTGGAAACACCATATATTTT.

This clonotype was seen many times. This chain uses TRBV5-5 with TRBJ2-1, with 10 bases lining up with TRBD2. V was clipped by 1 base and J by 4 bases; unmatched bases: 2. CDR1 is SGHKS, CDR2 YYEKEE, per germline (reference sequence). The CDR3 extends over 15 amino acids. The CDR3, as DNA: TGTGCCAGCAGCTTGAGCGGGAGGGAATACAATGAGCAGTTCTTC. It translates to CASSLSGREYNEQFF.

This clonotype was detected many times. V and J are TRBV28 and TRBJ2-2; 7 bases fit TRBD2. There are 17 residues in the CDR3. Germline CDR1 reads MDHEN; CDR2 reads SYDVKM. The V segment lost 6 bases and the J segment 2 bases; nucleotides outside the gene matches: 12. The CDR3 loop is CASSWGGNTPNTGELFF. The DNA for the CDR3 is TGTGCCAGCAGCTGGGGAGGGAACACACCTAACACCGGGGAGCTGTTTTTT.

This clonotype showed up many times. The chain carries TRBV15 and TRBJ1-1; D remains unclear. V lost 0 bases and J lost 6, with 14 bases in between. The CDR3 has 15 amino acids. The germline CDR1 and CDR2 sequences are LNHNV and YYDKDF (reference sequence). The chain's CDR3 is CATSRDATGSAEAFF. For the CDR3, the DNA is TGTGCCACCAGCAGAGATGCAACGGGGAGCGCTGAAGCTTTCTTT.

This clonotype was seen ten or more times. The chain is built from TRBV7-9 and TRBJ1-4; the D is unclear. CDR3 length: 15 amino acids. Germline V gives CDR1 SEHNR, CDR2 FQNEAQ (reference sequence). Trimming took 1 base from V and 3 from J, leaving 9 bases between them. The CDR3 spells CASSLGSRANEKLFF. In nucleotides, the CDR3 is TGTGCCAGCAGCTTAGGGTCCAGAGCTAATGAAAAACTGTTTTTT.

This clonotype was counted many times. DNA for the CDR3: TGTGCCAGCAGCCGCTACAGGGGTACAGATACGCAGTATTTT. This codes for CASSRYRGTDTQYF. The genes are TRBV6-1 and TRBJ2-3; TRBD1 agrees at 7 bases. V lost 6 bases and J lost 3; bases outside the gene matches: 6. Germline CDR1 reads MNHNS; CDR2 reads SASEGT. This CDR3 contains 14 residues.

This clonotype was seen at least ten times. V and J are TRBV12-3 or TRBV12-4 and TRBJ1-1; D call uncertain. The CDR3 runs 14 residues. Trimming removed 2 bases at V and 4 bases at J, with 11 bases between. CDR3 residues: CASSLQAGGTEAFF. DNA of the CDR3: TGTGCCAGCAGTTTACAGGCAGGAGGCACTGAAGCTTTCTTT.

In its sample, this clonotype was seen many times. This chain uses TRBV28 with TRBJ2-2; the D gene could be TRBD1 or TRBD2 (5 bases each). Trimming stripped 4 bases from V and 4 bases from J, with 22 bases between. Germline V lookup: CDR1 MDHEN, CDR2 SYDVKM. The CDR3 sequence is 18 residues long. This CDR3 reads CASSSLLMRGIGTGELFF. The CDR3 bases are TGTGCCAGCAGTTCCCTGTTGATGAGGGGCATTGGCACCGGGGAGCTGTTTTTT.

By sample fraction, this clonotype is medium-sized (0.01 to 0.1%). V and J are TRBV20-1 and TRBJ2-1, with 8 bases aligning to TRBD2. The CDR3 consists of 15 residues. Losses at the gene ends were 4 bases for V and 0 bases for J; bases not matched to a gene: 5. CDR1 is DFQATT, CDR2 SNEGSKA, per germline (reference sequence). The CDR3 loop is CSAISGTSSYNEQFF. The CDR3 nucleotides are TGCAGTGCTATTAGCGGGACGAGCTCCTACAATGAGCAGTTCTTC.

The chain carries TRBV30 and TRBJ1-2; D gene uncertain. Germline V gene data show CDR1 as GTSNPN and CDR2 as SVGIG (reference sequence). CDR3 size: 10 residues. V lost 5 bases and J lost 8, with 9 bases in between. CDR3 protein: CAWEAGGYTF. The CDR3 nucleotides read TGTGCCTGGGAGGCTGGGGGCTACACCTTC.

This clonotype was seen repeatedly, ten times or more. This sequence joins TRBV7-2 and TRBJ1-2, with a weak D call TRBD1 (6 bases). Germline lookup yields CDR1 SGHTA and CDR2 FQGNSA. This CDR3 comprises 15 residues. The V end was cut by 4 bases, the J end by 2 bases, with 14 bases between. CDR3: CASSWWPDRNYGYTF. In DNA form, the CDR3 reads TGTGCCAGCAGCTGGTGGCCGGACAGAAACTATGGCTACACCTTC.

This clonotype was detected many times. This rearrangement joins TRBV20-1 to TRBJ2-3; 8 bases fit TRBD2. Germline V gene lookup returns CDR1 DFQATT and CDR2 SNEGSKA (reference sequence). The CDR3 consists of 13 residues. The DNA of the CDR3 is TGCAGCCGGGGGGGGCATAGCACAGATACGCAGTATTTT. Translation gives CSRGGHSTDTQYF.

There are many counts of this clonotype. The chain recombines TRBV7-9 with TRBJ1-6, with 7 bases matching TRBD1. Germline V gives CDR1 SEHNR, CDR2 FQNEAQ (reference sequence). V lost 5 bases, J lost 6 bases, and 10 bases stayed unmatched. The CDR3 is made up of 16 amino acids. For the CDR3, the DNA is TGTGCCAGCAGCCAGGACAGGCCCGGCGTTAATTCACCCCTCCACTTT. Protein sequence: CASSQDRPGVNSPLHF.

This clonotype was counted ten times or more. The chain employs TRBV5-8 and TRBJ1-1; 9 nucleotides align to TRBD1. The CDR3 spans 16 residues. V trimming: 3 bases; J trimming: 1 base; junction bases outside the gene matches: 7. Germline V CDR1 and CDR2: SGHTS, YDEGEE. CDR3 amino acids: CASSSIRDRENTEAFF. In nucleotides, the CDR3 is TGTGCCAGCAGCTCCATCCGGGACAGGGAGAACACTGAAGCTTTCTTT.

This clonotype appeared many times. In nucleotides, the CDR3 is TGCAGTGCTAGAGATTCAAACTCGGACCCCACAGATACGCAGTATTTT. The encoded protein is CSARDSNSDPTDTQYF. V usage is TRBV20-1 and J usage is TRBJ2-3, with D unclear. The V and J ends lost 0 bases and 2 bases respectively, with 15 bases between them. CDR1 and CDR2 from the germline V gene are DFQATT and SNEGSKA (reference sequence). This CDR3 has 16 residues.

The CDR3 here is CASSLVPSGRIYEQYF. The CDR3 region has the DNA TGTGCCAGCAGCTTAGTGCCGAGCGGGAGGATCTACGAGCAGTACTTC. The J gene is TRBJ2-7, the V gene TRBV7-9, with 9 bases aligning to TRBD2. Trimming took 1 base from V and 3 from J; bases not matched to a gene: 7. Germline V gene lookup returns CDR1 SEHNR and CDR2 FQNEAQ (reference sequence). CDR3 length: 16 amino acids.

This clonotype was recorded many times. The rearrangement links TRBV3-1 to TRBJ1-1; D is unresolved. Germline CDR1 LGHDT, CDR2 YNNKEL (reference sequence). CDR3 size: 14 residues. V was pared by 4 bases and J by 5 bases, with 14 bases between. CDR3 sequence (DNA): TGTGCCAGCAGCCGCTTATCCACGGGGACTGAAGCTTTCTTT. It codes for CASSRLSTGTEAFF.

This clonotype has ten or more counts. The CDR3 is CASSQGTGTYNEQFF. The DNA of the CDR3 is TGCGCCAGCAGCCAGGGGACAGGAACATACAATGAGCAGTTCTTC. The chain is built from TRBV4-3 and TRBJ2-1; 8 positions agree with TRBD1. The CDR3 consists of 15 residues. In germline, CDR1 is LGHNA, CDR2 YSLEER. The ends lost 3 bases at V and 4 bases at J; junction bases unmatched: 5.